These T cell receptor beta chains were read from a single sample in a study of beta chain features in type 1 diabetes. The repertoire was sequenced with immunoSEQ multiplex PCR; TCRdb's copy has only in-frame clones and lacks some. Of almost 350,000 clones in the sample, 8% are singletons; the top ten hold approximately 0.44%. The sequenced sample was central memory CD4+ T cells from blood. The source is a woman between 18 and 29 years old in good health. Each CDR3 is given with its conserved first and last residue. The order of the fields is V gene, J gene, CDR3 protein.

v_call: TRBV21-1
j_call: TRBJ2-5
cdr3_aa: CASTQRGSAGGPRETQYF

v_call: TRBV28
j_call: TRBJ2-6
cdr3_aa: CASSQPGQGTLFSGANVLTF

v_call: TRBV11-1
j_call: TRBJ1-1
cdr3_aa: CASSLAGGYTEAFF

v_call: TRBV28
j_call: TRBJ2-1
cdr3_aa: CASSPASSYNEQFF

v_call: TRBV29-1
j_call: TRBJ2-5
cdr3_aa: CSVALRRGVVGSWSTQYF

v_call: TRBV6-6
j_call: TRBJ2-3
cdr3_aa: CASSQASGTLDTQYF

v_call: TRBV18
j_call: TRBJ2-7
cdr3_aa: CASSQEWYEQYF

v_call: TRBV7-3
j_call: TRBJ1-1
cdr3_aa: CASSLGQGDTEAFF

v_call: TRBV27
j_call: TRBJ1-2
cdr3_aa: CASSPEGGLGGGYTF

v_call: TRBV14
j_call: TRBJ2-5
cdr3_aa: CASSFPPRDRGKETQYF

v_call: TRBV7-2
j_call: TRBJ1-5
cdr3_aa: CASSESGNRNQPQHF

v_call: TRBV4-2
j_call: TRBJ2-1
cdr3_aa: CASSLPRGTSGSPLYNEQFF

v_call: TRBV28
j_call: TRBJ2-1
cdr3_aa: CASSLLRRLAGGYNEQFF

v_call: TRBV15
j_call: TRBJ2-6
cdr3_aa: CATSRTGVHSGANVLTF

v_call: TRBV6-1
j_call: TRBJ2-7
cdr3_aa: CASSPRGVEEQYF

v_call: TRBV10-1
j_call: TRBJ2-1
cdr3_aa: CASSRLAGVGEQFF

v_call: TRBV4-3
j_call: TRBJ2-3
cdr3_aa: CASSQATRGDTQYF

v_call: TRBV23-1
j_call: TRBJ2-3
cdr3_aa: CATFLSPGSVPDTQYF

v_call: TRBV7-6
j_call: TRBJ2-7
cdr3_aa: CASSGLGYEQYF

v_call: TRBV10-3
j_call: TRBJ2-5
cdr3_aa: CATRTGGGETQYF

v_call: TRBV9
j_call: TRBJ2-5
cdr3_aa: CASSVGPGTSDPETQYF

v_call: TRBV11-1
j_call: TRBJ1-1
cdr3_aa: CASSLRGLGAFF

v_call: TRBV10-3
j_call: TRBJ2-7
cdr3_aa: CAIKDREGGSEQYF

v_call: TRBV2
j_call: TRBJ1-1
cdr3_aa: CASGDEGAGEAFF

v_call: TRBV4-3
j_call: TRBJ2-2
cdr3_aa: CASSRPNTGELFF

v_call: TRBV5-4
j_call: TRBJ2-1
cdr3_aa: CASSFQSGSEQFF

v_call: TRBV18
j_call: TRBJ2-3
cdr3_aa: CASSPSTDTQYF

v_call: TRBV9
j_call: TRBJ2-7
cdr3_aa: CASSVDRGSEQYF

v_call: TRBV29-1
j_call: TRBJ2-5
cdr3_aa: CSVEKRTGPRETQYF

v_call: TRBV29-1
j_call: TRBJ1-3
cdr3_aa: CSVAAGQAHSGNTIYF

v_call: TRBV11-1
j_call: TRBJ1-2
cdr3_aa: CASSPHTGYGYTF

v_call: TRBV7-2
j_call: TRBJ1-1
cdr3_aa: CASSPMQGLNTEAFF

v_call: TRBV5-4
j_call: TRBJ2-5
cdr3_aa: CASSLGSLQGRTQYF

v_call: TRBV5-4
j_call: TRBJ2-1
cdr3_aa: CASTPQAAYNEQFF

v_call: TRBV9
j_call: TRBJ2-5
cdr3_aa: CASSPRRGGRGAQETQYF

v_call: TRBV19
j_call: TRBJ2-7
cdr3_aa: CASSSSGTGVYEQYF

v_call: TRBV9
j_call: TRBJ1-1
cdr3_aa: CASSLDSWNTEAFF

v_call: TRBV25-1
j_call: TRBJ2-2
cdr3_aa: CASGRGETGELFF

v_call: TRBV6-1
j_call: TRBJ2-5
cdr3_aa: CASNTETQYF

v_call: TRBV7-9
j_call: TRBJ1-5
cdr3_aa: CASSPRQVNQPQHF

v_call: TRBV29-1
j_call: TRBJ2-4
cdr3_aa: CSVQGLAKNIQYF

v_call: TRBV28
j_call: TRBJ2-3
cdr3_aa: CASSPVRSGSTDTQYF

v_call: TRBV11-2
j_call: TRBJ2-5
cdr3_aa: CASSPGQETQYF

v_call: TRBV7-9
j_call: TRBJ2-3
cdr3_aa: CASSQPGQSTDTQYF

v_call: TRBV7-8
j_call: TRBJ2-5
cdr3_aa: CASSAYPTVQETQYF